The entry below describes one T cell receptor (beta chain). Its antigen is currently unknown. Trimming took 5 bases from V and 0 from J, leaving 11 bases between them. CDR1 GTSNPN and CDR2 SVGIG come from the germline V gene (reference sequence). CDR3 length: 14 amino acids. The data belong to a study of graft-versus-host responses after intestinal transplantation. The overall study: Transplantation in recipients was multivisceral, liver-intestinal, or isolated intestinal. Among the recipients, all got anti-thymocyte globulin induction and then tacrolimus and steroids for 2 to 3 years. Overall study findings and caveats: Some GvH clones were seen earlier in gut or blood, suggesting intestinal origin. Early post-transplant HvG declines tracked with peak circulating GvH clone levels.

Produced via immunoSEQ multiplex PCR; TCRdb's table is partial and in-frame only. The sample carries under 150,000 clones, roughly 95% recorded once. The TCR comes from a human donor who received an intestinal transplant. Sequences were derived from unstimulated CD8+ T cells sorted from spleen or lymph node cells, sampled before intestinal transplant. The gene calls are TRBV30 and TRBJ1-3; D unclear. CDR3 sequence reads: CAWSYGPSGNTIYF. The CDR3 DNA reads TGTGCCTGGTCTTACGGGCCCTCTGGAAACACCATATATTTT.